Each of the 29 T cell receptor beta chains below was sequenced from the same sample in a study of control samples from healthy donors and cancer patients. The table came from immunoSEQ multiplex PCR; TCRdb's copy has only in-frame clones and leaves some out. The sample has roughly 140,000 clones, around 90% seen once. The sequencing input was blood. These receptors came from a man under 40 in good health.

This chain uses TRBV7-2 with TRBJ2-1; D call uncertain. The length of the CDR3 is 14 residues. The V and J ends lost 1 base and 12 bases respectively, with 16 bases between them. From germline, CDR1 is SGHTA and CDR2 FQGNSA. The CDR3 bases are TGTGCCAGCAGCTTAGGGACCGCAGGCGTGGGGCAGTTCTTC. It translates to CASSLGTAGVGQFF.

This sequence joins TRBV4-1 and TRBJ1-4; the D is unclear. Germline V gives CDR1 MGHRA, CDR2 YSYEKL. This CDR3 contains 13 residues. Trimming cost V 7 bases and J 4 bases, with 10 bases left between them. CDR3 nucleotides: TGCGCCAGCACGGACGGTAGTAATGAAAAACTGTTTTTT. It translates to CASTDGSNEKLFF.

The chain couples TRBV7-9 to TRBJ1-4; D call uncertain. Germline V lookup: CDR1 SEHNR, CDR2 FQNEAQ (reference sequence). The CDR3 runs to 11 residues. Trimming took 5 bases from V and 12 from J, leaving 10 bases between them. This CDR3 is CASSPLAELFF. DNA for the CDR3: TGTGCCAGCAGCCCATTGGCAGAACTGTTTTTT.

This CDR3 is CASSPGTSIETQYF. The CDR3 nucleotides are TGTGCCAGCAGCCCCGGGACTAGCATAGAGACCCAGTACTTC. This chain links TRBV2 with TRBJ2-5, with 9 bases fitting TRBD2. Trimming removed 6 bases from V and 4 bases from J; junction bases left unmatched: 6. This CDR3 is built from 14 residues. Germline CDR1 reads SNHLY; CDR2 reads FYNNEI. The full variable domain, with the rest looked up from reference TRBV2 and TRBJ2-5, is EPEVTQTPSHQVTQMGQEVILRCVPISNHLYFYWYRQILGQKVEFLVSFYNNEISEKSEIFDDQFSVERPDGSNFTLKIRSTKLEDSAMYFCASSPGTSIETQYFGPGTRLLVL.

The J gene is TRBJ1-1, the V gene TRBV9, with no clear D. This CDR3 comprises 14 residues. Germline-derived CDR1 and CDR2 are SGDLS and YYNGEE. V was trimmed by 6 bases and J by 4 bases, leaving 16 bases between them. CDR3 DNA: TGTGCCAGCACCCCAGCCGTTGACGGCACTGAAGCTTTCTTT. Its translation: CASTPAVDGTEAFF.

This chain connects TRBV11-2 to TRBJ2-3; possibly TRBD1 for D (8 bases). V dropped 7 bases and J dropped 3 bases, with 23 bases sitting between them. Germline CDR1 SGHAT, CDR2 FQNNGV. The CDR3 totals 17 residues. The CDR3 DNA sequence: TGTGCCAGCACCACTTCAACAGGGGGAGGGTTAACAGATACGCAGTATTTT. This translates into CASTTSTGGGLTDTQYF.

The chain is built from TRBV19 and TRBJ1-2, with D possibly TRBD1 on 6 matching bases. The V end lost 5 bases, the J end lost 4 bases, and 11 bases lay between the germline ends. The CDR3 has 13 residues. Germline V CDR1 and CDR2: LNHDA, SQIVND (reference sequence). In DNA form, the CDR3 reads TGTGCCAGTAGTCCCGGACAGCTCTATGGCTACACCTTC. Its translation is CASSPGQLYGYTF.

The CDR3 DNA sequence: TGCGCCAGCAGCCAAGTCACCGGGGTCGAGCAGTACTTC. Translation gives CASSQVTGVEQYF. V and J are TRBV4-3 and TRBJ2-7, with a possible D match to TRBD2 (5 bases). Germline CDR1 reads LGHNA; CDR2 reads YSLEER. With 1 base removed from V and 6 bases from J, the gap between germline ends came to 10 bases. The CDR3 runs 13 residues.

V is TRBV7-9 and J is TRBJ2-1, with a weak D call TRBD1 (5 bases). CDR1 and CDR2 (germline): SEHNR, FQNEAQ (reference sequence). The CDR3 covers 14 residues. With 4 bases removed from V and 5 bases from J, the gap between germline ends came to 12 bases. The DNA of the CDR3 is TGTGCCAGCAGCTCATGGACAACTAACAATGAGCAGTTCTTC. Translated: CASSSWTTNNEQFF.

V gene TRBV20-1 combines with J gene TRBJ1-1, with a weak D call TRBD1 (5 bases). Per the germline V gene, CDR1 is DFQATT and CDR2 is SNEGSKA (reference sequence). The V end lost 3 bases, the J end lost 9 bases, and 11 bases lay between the germline ends. The CDR3 is made up of 11 amino acids. DNA for the CDR3: TGCAGTGCTAGTTGGGACGTAAAAGCTTTCTTT. Its protein is CSASWDVKAFF.

A few counts support this clone. The chain couples TRBV11-1 to TRBJ2-3, with TRBD2 identical over 11 bases. Trimming cost V 5 bases and J 3 bases; bases outside gene matches: 7. This CDR3 has 16 residues. Germline V gene sequence: CDR1 SGHAT, CDR2 FQDESV (reference sequence). CDR3 bases: TGTGCCAGCAGCCCCACTAGCGGGGGAGGGACAGATACGCAGTATTTT. Its protein product is CASSPTSGGGTDTQYF.

The rearrangement links TRBV27 to TRBJ2-2; D is uncertain. The V end lost 6 bases, the J end lost 7 bases, and 21 bases lay between the germline ends. The CDR3 loop spans 16 amino acids. Germline CDR1 MNHEY, CDR2 SMNVEV (reference sequence). CDR3 sequence: CASSYTRVSWDGELFF. CDR3 in DNA: TGTGCCAGCAGCTACACCCGAGTGAGCTGGGACGGGGAGCTGTTTTTT.

The count of this clone is one. This chain links TRBV25-1 with TRBJ2-1; D gene ambiguous. Germline V gives CDR1 MGHDK, CDR2 SYGVNS. V was shortened by 3 bases and J by 8 bases, with 14 bases between the two germline ends. The CDR3 loop spans 14 amino acids. CDR3 region: CASSDPGAVYEQFF. CDR3 DNA: TGTGCCAGCAGTGACCCAGGAGCCGTGTATGAGCAGTTCTTC.

The chain links TRBV15 to TRBJ2-1; TRBD1 matches at 9 bases. The trim removed 1 base at V and 7 bases at J, leaving 8 bases unmatched. The germline CDR1 and CDR2 sequences are LNHNV and YYDKDF (reference sequence). CDR3 length: 16 residues. CDR3 residues: CATSRAPTGGGNEQFF. As DNA, the CDR3 is TGTGCCACCAGCAGAGCCCCGACAGGGGGGGGGAATGAGCAGTTCTTC.

The rearrangement joins TRBV2 to TRBJ2-3; the match to TRBD2 covers 13 bases. Germline V gene lookup returns CDR1 SNHLY and CDR2 FYNNEI. The CDR3 is made up of 17 amino acids. After removal of 6 bases from V and 5 bases from J, the junction contained 11 bases not matched to a gene. CDR3 protein: CASRKLAGGTRGDTQYF. CDR3 sequence (DNA): TGTGCCAGCAGGAAACTAGCGGGAGGGACGAGAGGAGATACGCAGTATTTT. Using reference TRBV2 and TRBJ2-3 for the parts outside the CDR3, the full variable domain is EPEVTQTPSHQVTQMGQEVILRCVPISNHLYFYWYRQILGQKVEFLVSFYNNEISEKSEIFDDQFSVERPDGSNFTLKIRSTKLEDSAMYFCASRKLAGGTRGDTQYFGPGTRLTVL.

This clone has a single count. The same CDR3 arises from other DNA sequences in this sample as well. The chain links TRBV27 to TRBJ2-3; 11 nucleotides match TRBD2. In germline, CDR1 is MNHEY, CDR2 SMNVEV (reference sequence). The CDR3 spans 15 residues. V shed 2 bases and J 4 bases; nucleotides not matched to a gene: 2. The CDR3 loop is CASSLLAGGADTQYF. The DNA for the CDR3 is TGTGCCAGCAGTTTACTAGCGGGAGGAGCAGATACGCAGTATTTT.

CDR3 sequence reads: CASSSGEGSPLHF. In DNA form, the CDR3 reads TGTGCCAGCAGCTCAGGGGAGGGCTCACCCCTCCACTTT. V usage is TRBV7-3 and J usage is TRBJ1-6, with D perhaps matching TRBD1 (6 bases). Germline V lookup: CDR1 SGHTA, CDR2 FQGTGA. The length of the CDR3 is 13 residues. The V gene lost 4 bases and the J gene lost 10 bases, with 11 bases spanning the gap.

CDR3: CASSLGGRRAAFEKTQYF. DNA for the CDR3: TGTGCCAGCAGCTTAGGGGGGCGGAGGGCTGCCTTCGAGAAGACCCAGTACTTC. J is TRBJ2-5 and V is TRBV11-3; D tentatively reads TRBD1 or TRBD2 (6 bases each). CDR1 is SGHNT, CDR2 YENEEA, per germline. Trimming cost V 1 base and J 6 bases, with 24 bases left between them. This CDR3 is built from 18 residues.

The chain joins TRBV5-3 to TRBJ2-3; weak D call: TRBD2 (6 bases). TRBV5-3 is an ORF; its function is uncertain. CDR3 length equals 13 residues. With 2 bases removed from V and 7 bases from J, the gap between germline ends came to 11 bases. The CDR3 sequence: CARSFRDLNTQYF. CDR3 nucleotides: TGTGCCAGAAGCTTCCGGGACTTAAATACGCAGTATTTT.

The V and J genes are TRBV14 and TRBJ2-7; no firm D call. Germline V gives CDR1 SGHDN, CDR2 FVKESK. V was shortened by 1 base and J by 4 bases, with 2 bases between the two germline ends. The CDR3 contains 11 residues. CDR3 in DNA: TGTGCCAGCAGCCAAGGTTACGAGCAGTACTTC. Protein sequence: CASSQGYEQYF.

This chain connects TRBV18 to TRBJ2-7; 8 bases align to TRBD2. CDR1 and CDR2 (germline): KGHSH, LQKENI. The CDR3 loop spans 16 amino acids. Trimming at V came to 3 bases and at J to 3 bases, leaving 10 bases not matched to a gene. CDR3 DNA sequence: TGTGCCAGCTCACCGCCCGGGGGGGGGCTGGGCTACGAGCAGTACTTC. This encodes CASSPPGGGLGYEQYF.

The chain carries TRBV6-6 and TRBJ2-7; 10 bases are shared with TRBD2. Germline loops: CDR1 MNHNY, CDR2 SVGAGI (reference sequence). This CDR3 spans 14 amino acids. V was clipped by 8 bases and J by 1 base; unmatched bases: 5. The CDR3 reads CASQREGGSYEQYF. CDR3 DNA: TGTGCCAGCCAGCGGGAGGGGGGTTCCTACGAGCAGTACTTC.

V gene TRBV18 combines with J gene TRBJ2-7, with 7 bases aligning to TRBD1. Trimming took 3 bases from V and 3 from J; bases not matched to a gene: 14. CDR3 size: 17 residues. Germline CDR1 reads KGHSH; CDR2 reads LQKENI. The DNA of the CDR3 is TGTGCCAGCTCACCTCCCTGGGCAACAGCAGGGGGCTACGAGCAGTACTTC. Translated: CASSPPWATAGGYEQYF.

This sequence joins TRBV18 and TRBJ2-2; TRBD1 might be the D (5 bases). V was shortened by 1 base and J by 5 bases, with 11 bases between the two germline ends. Germline-derived CDR1 and CDR2 are KGHSH and LQKENI. This CDR3 region has 15 residues. CDR3 coding DNA: TGTGCCAGCTCACCACGACAAGGGGCGACCGGGGAGCTGTTTTTT. Amino acid sequence: CASSPRQGATGELFF.

The rearrangement uses TRBV5-1 and TRBJ2-5; perhaps TRBD1 as D (6 bases). The germline CDR1 and CDR2 sequences are SGHRS and YFSETQ. The V and J ends lost 0 bases and 4 bases respectively, with 10 bases between them. CDR3 size: 14 residues. CDR3 DNA sequence: TGCGCCAGCAGCTTGGTTCCAGGGGCAGAGACCCAGTACTTC. This translates into CASSLVPGAETQYF.

The chain links TRBV25-1 to TRBJ1-3; D unresolved. Between the trimmed V and J ends, which lost 9 bases and 0 bases, there was a span of 12 bases. There are 14 residues in the CDR3. Germline lookup yields CDR1 MGHDK and CDR2 SYGVNS. The CDR3 DNA follows: TGTGCCAGACCCGCCCGGGGCTCTGGAAACACCATATATTTT. This encodes CARPARGSGNTIYF.

The rearrangement joins TRBV7-6 to TRBJ2-7, with a tentative D call TRBD1 (5 bases). Looked up from germline, CDR1 is SGHVS and CDR2 is FNYEAQ. The V and J ends lost 3 bases and 7 bases respectively, with 13 bases between them. CDR3 length equals 13 residues. The CDR3 coding sequence is TGTGCCAGCAGCTTGTGGCAGGGCGAGGAGCAGTACTTC. This gives the protein CASSLWQGEEQYF.

V usage is TRBV7-3 and J usage is TRBJ2-5; 8 bases fit TRBD2. Trimming took 4 bases from V and 5 from J; bases not matched to a gene: 6. The CDR3 has 14 residues. Per the germline V gene, CDR1 is SGHTA and CDR2 is FQGTGA. This CDR3 reads CASSSGLARETQYF. DNA of the CDR3: TGTGCCAGCAGCTCCGGACTAGCTCGGGAGACCCAGTACTTC.

This clone appeared a single time. This chain links TRBV6-2 or TRBV6-3 with TRBJ1-5, with 9 positions matching TRBD1. V shed 1 base, J shed 7 bases, and the junction held 2 bases outside the gene matches. The CDR3 consists of 14 residues. The germline V gene has CDR1 MNHEY and CDR2 SVGEGT. The CDR3 spells CASSYYTGGQPQHF. As DNA, the CDR3 is TGTGCCAGCAGTTACTATACAGGGGGCCAGCCCCAGCATTTT.